This T cell receptor beta chain emerged from a study of regulatory T cells in long-lasting Graves disease. Study findings and constraints: It was possible that the small sample size reduced accuracy. New patients shared some 970 public clonotypes, fewer than the roughly 2,600 shared by persistent patients. For persistent Graves' patients, TCR diversity was lower than for newly diagnosed ones. Peripheral blood was the sole material, not thyroid tissue.

V lost 0 bases to trimming and J lost 7 bases; unmatched junction nucleotides: 24. The CDR3 has 22 amino acids. Germline CDR1 and CDR2: DFQATT and SNEGSKA (reference sequence). Comments on this clonotype: The target antigen is unknown.

Time point indicated: persistent/refractory GD, antithyroid drugs over 5 years with positive TRAb. RNA from PBMCs was the source of the TCR library. Through Arm-PCR of CDR3 regions and iRepertoire HTBI primers, TCR beta libraries were built. TCRdb reprocessed the multiplex PCR reads with MiXCR, giving one entry per CDR3 protein. The repertoire includes hundreds of thousands of distinct CDR3 sequences, roughly a fifth of them detected once, and roughly 13% sits in the top ten. This clonotype was obtained from a female donor with Graves disease. Specimen: peripheral blood mononuclear cells (PBMCs), collected when the disease was refractory, from a patient treated with antithyroid drugs. The chain uses TRBV20-1 and TRBJ2-5; 15 bases agree with TRBD2. CDR3 DNA: TGCAGTGCTAGAGATCGGCATCCTCGGACTAGCGGGAGGGCCTCTCCGGGATGGACCCAGTACTTC. Protein sequence: CSARDRHPRTSGRASPGWTQYF.